These T cell receptor beta chains were read from a single sample in a study of cytotoxic CD8 clonotypes in ibrutinib-treated CLL. Clones were read by immunoSEQ multiplex PCR, and TCRdb kept only the in-frame ones, dropping some. This sample yields fewer than 400,000 clones, of which 67% are seen a single time; under 8% belongs to the top ten. The sample consisted of PBMCs, taken after 36 months of ibrutinib treatment. Receptors were obtained from a human donor with chronic lymphocytic leukemia. The CDR3 runs from the conserved cysteine through the conserved F or W. D genes are given only for firm matches. The size field is filled for only some rows; it gives once, few, many or a size class.

j_gene: TRBJ2-2
d_gene: .
len: 12
abundance: .
v_gene: TRBV7-9
CDR3aa: CASSHATGELFF
CDR3nt: TGTGCCAGCAGCCATGCCACCGGGGAGCTGTTTTTT

j_gene: TRBJ2-7
d_gene: .
len: 14
abundance: .
v_gene: TRBV7-6
CDR3aa: CASSLRSGGYEQYF
CDR3nt: TGTGCCAGCAGCTTACGATCCGGAGGGTACGAGCAGTACTTC

j_gene: TRBJ1-4
d_gene: TRBD1
len: 16
abundance: .
v_gene: TRBV6-5
CDR3aa: CASSWWTGGDREKLFF
CDR3nt: TGTGCCAGCAGTTGGTGGACAGGGGGCGACCGTGAAAAACTGTTTTTT

j_gene: TRBJ1-2
d_gene: TRBD1
len: 13
abundance: .
v_gene: TRBV5-6
CDR3aa: CASSRQGSHGYTF
CDR3nt: TGTGCCAGCAGCCGACAGGGCTCACATGGCTACACCTTC

j_gene: TRBJ2-1
d_gene: TRBD2
len: 16
abundance: .
v_gene: TRBV18
CDR3aa: CASSPSLAGGYNEQFF
CDR3nt: TGTGCCAGCTCACCCTCGCTAGCGGGAGGTTACAATGAGCAGTTCTTC

j_gene: TRBJ1-1
d_gene: .
len: 17
abundance: few
v_gene: TRBV7-8
CDR3aa: CASSLRGRESLNTEAFF
CDR3nt: TGTGCCAGCAGCTTAAGGGGCCGGGAGAGCCTTAACACTGAAGCTTTCTTT

j_gene: TRBJ2-2
d_gene: .
len: 14
abundance: .
v_gene: TRBV2
CDR3aa: CANQGTRNTGELFF
CDR3nt: TGTGCTAACCAAGGGACAAGGAACACCGGGGAGCTGTTTTTT

j_gene: TRBJ2-7
d_gene: TRBD2
len: 14
abundance: .
v_gene: TRBV7-2
CDR3aa: CASSFHGLAYEQYF
CDR3nt: TGTGCCAGCAGCTTCCACGGACTAGCGTACGAGCAGTACTTC

j_gene: TRBJ2-7
d_gene: .
len: 13
abundance: .
v_gene: TRBV4-2
CDR3aa: CASSQVYKYEQYF
CDR3nt: TGTGCCAGCAGCCAAGTGTATAAATACGAGCAGTACTTC

j_gene: TRBJ2-7
d_gene: TRBD1
len: 15
abundance: .
v_gene: TRBV5-1
CDR3aa: CASSLALRTGHEQYF
CDR3nt: TGCGCCAGCAGCTTGGCCCTCCGGACAGGGCACGAGCAGTACTTC